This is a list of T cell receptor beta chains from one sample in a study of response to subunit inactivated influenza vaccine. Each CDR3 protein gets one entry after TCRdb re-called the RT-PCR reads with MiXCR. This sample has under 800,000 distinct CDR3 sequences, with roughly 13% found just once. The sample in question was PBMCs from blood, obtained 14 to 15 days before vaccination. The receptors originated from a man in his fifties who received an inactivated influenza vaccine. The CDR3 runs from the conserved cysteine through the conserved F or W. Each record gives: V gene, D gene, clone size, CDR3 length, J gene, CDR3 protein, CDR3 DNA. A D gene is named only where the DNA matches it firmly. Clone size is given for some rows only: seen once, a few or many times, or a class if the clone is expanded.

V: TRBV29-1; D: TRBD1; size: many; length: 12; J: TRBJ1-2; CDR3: CSVEGQGDGYTF; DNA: TGCAGCGTTGAGGGACAGGGAGATGGCTACACCTTC
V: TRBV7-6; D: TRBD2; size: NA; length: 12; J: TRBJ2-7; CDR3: CASSWGGNEQYF; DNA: TGTGCCAGCAGCTGGGGGGGAAACGAGCAGTACTTC
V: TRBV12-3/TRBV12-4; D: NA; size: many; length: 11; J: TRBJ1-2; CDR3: CASSPSYGYTF; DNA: TGTGCCAGCAGTCCTAGCTATGGCTACACCTTC
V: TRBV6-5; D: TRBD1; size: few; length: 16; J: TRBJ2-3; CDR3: CASSYSGQGAFSTQYF; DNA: TGTGCCAGCAGTTACTCGGGACAGGGTGCATTCAGTACGCAGTATTTT
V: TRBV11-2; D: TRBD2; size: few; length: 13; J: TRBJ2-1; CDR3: CASSLDPSGSFFF; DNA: TGTGCCAGCAGCTTAGATCCTAGCGGGAGTTTTTTCTTC
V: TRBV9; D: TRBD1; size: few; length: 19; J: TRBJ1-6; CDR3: CASSVEAGGAFSYNSPLHF; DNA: TGTGCCAGCAGCGTAGAGGCAGGGGGCGCATTCTCCTATAATTCACCCCTCCACTTT
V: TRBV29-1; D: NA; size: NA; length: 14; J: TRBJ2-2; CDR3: CSVEYGTHSGELFF; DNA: TGCAGCGTTGAATATGGGACCCACTCCGGGGAGCTGTTTTTT
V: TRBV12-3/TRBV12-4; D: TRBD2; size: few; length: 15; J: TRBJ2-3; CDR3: CASRLHSGGADTQYF; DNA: TGTGCCAGCAGGCTTCATAGCGGGGGAGCAGATACGCAGTATTTT
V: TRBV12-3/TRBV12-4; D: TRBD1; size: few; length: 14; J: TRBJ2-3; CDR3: CASVHRGDTDTQYF; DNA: TGTGCCAGCGTCCACAGGGGGGACACAGATACGCAGTATTTT
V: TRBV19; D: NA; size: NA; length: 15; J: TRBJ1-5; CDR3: CASSRFGTSGQPQHF; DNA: TGTGCCAGTAGCCGATTCGGAACCTCGGGGCAGCCCCAGCATTTT
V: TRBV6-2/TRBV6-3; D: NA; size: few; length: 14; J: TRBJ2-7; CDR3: CASSYGGRAYEQYF; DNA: TGTGCCAGCAGTTACGGGGGGCGTGCCTACGAGCAGTACTTC
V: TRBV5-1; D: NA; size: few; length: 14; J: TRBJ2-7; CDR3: CASSTFPGDYEQYF; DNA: TGCGCCAGCAGCACATTTCCCGGGGACTACGAGCAGTACTTC
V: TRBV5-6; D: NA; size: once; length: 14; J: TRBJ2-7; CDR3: CASSLSTVWDEQYF; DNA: TGTGCCAGCAGCTTGTCTACAGTTTGGGACGAGCAGTACTTC
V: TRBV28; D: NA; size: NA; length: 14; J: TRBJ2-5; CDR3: CASSTPAPQETQYF; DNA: TGTGCCAGCAGTACCCCGGCCCCGCAAGAGACCCAGTACTTC
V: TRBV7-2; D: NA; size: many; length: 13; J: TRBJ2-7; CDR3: CASSKLASYEQYF; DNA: TGTGCCAGCAGCAAGCTAGCGTCCTACGAGCAGTACTTC
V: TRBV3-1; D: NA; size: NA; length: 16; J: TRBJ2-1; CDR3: CASSQEYVNSYNEQFF; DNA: TGTGCCAGCAGCCAAGAATATGTGAACAGCTACAATGAGCAGTTCTTC
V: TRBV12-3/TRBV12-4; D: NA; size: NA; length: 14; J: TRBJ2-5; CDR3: CASSLRSRGETQYF; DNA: TGTGCCAGCAGTCTCCGGAGCCGAGGAGAGACCCAGTACTTC
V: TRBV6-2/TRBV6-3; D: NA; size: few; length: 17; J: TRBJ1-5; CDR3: CASSYSSWGESNQPQHF; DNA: TGTGCCAGCAGTTACTCGTCCTGGGGCGAGAGCAATCAGCCCCAGCATTTT
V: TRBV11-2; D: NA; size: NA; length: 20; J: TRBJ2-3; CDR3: CASSFDSGRGPPGESDTQYF; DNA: TGTGCCAGCAGCTTTGACTCGGGGCGGGGCCCTCCCGGGGAGTCAGATACGCAGTATTTT
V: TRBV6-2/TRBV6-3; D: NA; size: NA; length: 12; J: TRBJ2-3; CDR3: CASSYFADTQYF; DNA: TGTGCCAGCAGTTACTTCGCAGATACGCAGTATTTT
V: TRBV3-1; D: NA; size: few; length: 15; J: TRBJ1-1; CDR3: CASSQDRLLNTEAFF; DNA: TGTGCCAGCAGCCAAGATAGGCTTTTGAACACTGAAGCTTTCTTT
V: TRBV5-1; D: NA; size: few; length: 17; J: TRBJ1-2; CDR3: CASSKRSGAFFNYGYTF; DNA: TGCGCCAGCAGCAAGCGTTCAGGGGCGTTTTTTAACTATGGCTACACCTTC
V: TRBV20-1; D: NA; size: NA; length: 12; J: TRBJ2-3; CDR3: CSARLNTDTQYF; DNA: TGCAGTGCTAGACTGAACACAGATACGCAGTATTTT
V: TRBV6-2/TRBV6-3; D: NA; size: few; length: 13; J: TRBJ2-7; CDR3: CASSYLAGSEQYF; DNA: TGTGCCAGCAGTTACCTTGCGGGAAGCGAGCAGTACTTC
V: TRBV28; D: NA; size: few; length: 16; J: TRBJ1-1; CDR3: CASSLVSWLMNTEAFF; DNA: TGTGCCAGCAGTTTAGTGTCCTGGCTGATGAACACTGAAGCTTTCTTT
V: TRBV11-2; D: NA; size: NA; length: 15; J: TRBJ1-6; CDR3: CASSLGQTLNSPLHF; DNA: TGTGCCAGCAGCCTCGGACAGACACTTAATTCACCCCTCCACTTT
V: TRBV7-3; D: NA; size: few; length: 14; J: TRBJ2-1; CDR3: CASSLNPLYNEQFF; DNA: TGTGCCAGCAGCTTAAATCCCCTATACAATGAGCAGTTCTTC